The clone carrying this T cell receptor beta chain was seen ten or more times. Its antigen is not identified. CDR1 LNHDA and CDR2 SQIVND come from the germline V gene (reference sequence). This CDR3 has 21 amino acids. V lost 5 bases to trimming and J lost 0 bases; unmatched junction nucleotides: 16. This table comes from immunoSEQ multiplex PCR, and its TCRdb copy is limited to in-frame clones, with some not included. The sample holds around 93,000 clones, more than 70% seen once. This sample was included in a study of PD-1 blockade in classical Hodgkin lymphoma. Study-wide points: Exclusion was the outcome for patients who began nivolumab under 1 year after ASCT. When set against healthy donors, newly diagnosed patients were reported to show lower baseline TCR diversity. Diversity similar to that of newly diagnosed patients was seen at baseline in complete responders. By C4D1, CD4+ diversity increased significantly, especially in complete responders.

Time point reported: cycle 4 day 1 (C4D1), after 6 weeks of nivolumab. With no exception, relapse followed autologous stem cell transplantation in all patients, and brentuximab vedotin exposure varied. V gene TRBV19 combines with J gene TRBJ2-6, with 10 bases lining up with TRBD1. The input for sequencing was peripheral blood mononuclear cells (PBMCs), taken before the fourth cycle of nivolumab. The TCR was taken from a human donor with classical Hodgkin lymphoma. CDR3 amino acids: CASSYKVPGQGYSSGANVLTF. The CDR3 DNA reads as TGTGCCAGTAGTTACAAAGTACCGGGACAGGGGTACAGCTCTGGGGCCAACGTCCTGACTTTC.